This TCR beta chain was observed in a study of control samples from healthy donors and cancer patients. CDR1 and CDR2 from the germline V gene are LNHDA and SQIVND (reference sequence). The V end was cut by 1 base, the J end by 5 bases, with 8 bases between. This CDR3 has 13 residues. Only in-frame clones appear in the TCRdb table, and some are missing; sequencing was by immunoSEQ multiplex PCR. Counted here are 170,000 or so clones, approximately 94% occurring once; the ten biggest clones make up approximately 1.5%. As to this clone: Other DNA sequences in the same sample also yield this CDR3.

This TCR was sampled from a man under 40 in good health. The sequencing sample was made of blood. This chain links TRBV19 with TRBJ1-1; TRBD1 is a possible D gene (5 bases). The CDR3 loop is CASSIGGGTEAFF. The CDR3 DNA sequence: TGTGCCAGTAGTATAGGTGGGGGTACTGAAGCTTTCTTT.